A selection of T cell receptor beta chains follows, all from one sample in a study of blood T cell repertoires in COVID-19. The assay was immunoSEQ multiplex PCR, and TCRdb's table has in-frame clones only and misses some. The data hold around 160,000 clones, with around 86% observed a single time. The source material was peripheral blood. Every receptor here comes from a man aged 18 to 35 with acute or convalescent COVID-19. The CDR3 runs from the conserved cysteine through the conserved F or W. Each record gives: D gene, J gene, clone size, V gene, CDR3 protein, CDR3 DNA. A D gene is named only where the DNA matches it firmly. For some rows the clone size is stated as once, few or many, or as a class when expanded; others skip it.

TRBD1 | TRBJ2-7 | once | TRBV29-1 | CSVRGGAWEQYF | TGCAGCGTTAGAGGGGGCGCGTGGGAGCAGTACTTC
TRBD1 | TRBJ1-1 | NA | TRBV19 | CASSADRGKAFF | TGTGCCAGTAGTGCCGACAGGGGGAAAGCTTTCTTT
NA | TRBJ2-1 | NA | TRBV3-1/TRBV3-2 | CASSQSRGIGYHEQFF | TGTGCCAGCAGCCAATCCCGGGGGATCGGCTACCATGAGCAGTTCTTC
NA | TRBJ1-1 | NA | TRBV7-2 | CASSLVRRNTEAFF | TGTGCCAGCAGCTTAGTCCGCAGGAACACTGAAGCTTTCTTT
TRBD1 | TRBJ2-1 | NA | TRBV13 | CASSLGTGSYNEQFF | TGTGCCAGCAGCCTCGGGACAGGGTCTTACAATGAGCAGTTCTTC
TRBD1 | TRBJ1-5 | NA | TRBV19 | CASSAGGQGANQPQHF | TGTGCCAGTAGTGCAGGGGGACAGGGGGCAAATCAGCCCCAGCATTTT
NA | TRBJ2-5 | NA | TRBV30 | CAWRELGGGPRETQYF | TGTGCCTGGAGAGAATTAGGGGGGGGCCCGCGAGAGACCCAGTACTTC
NA | TRBJ1-2 | NA | TRBV2 | CASSDRRVGDGYTF | TGTGCCAGCAGTGACCGCCGGGTCGGGGATGGCTACACCTTC
TRBD2 | TRBJ2-1 | NA | TRBV6-5 | CASMTSGDYNEQFF | TGTGCCAGCATGACTAGCGGGGACTACAATGAGCAGTTCTTC
NA | TRBJ2-7 | NA | TRBV3-1/TRBV3-2 | CASSQVGDTLINEQYF | TGTGCCAGCAGCCAAGTCGGGGACACTTTGATCAACGAGCAGTACTTC
TRBD1 | TRBJ2-2 | NA | TRBV24-1 | CATSDNRGPSSGELFF | TGTGCCACCAGTGATAACAGGGGGCCGTCTTCCGGGGAGCTGTTTTTT
NA | TRBJ1-4 | NA | TRBV28 | CASSFGGLNEKLFF | TGTGCCAGCAGTTTTGGGGGCCTTAATGAAAAACTGTTTTTT
NA | TRBJ1-5 | NA | TRBV29-1 | CSVGSGAQPQHF | TGCAGCGTTGGTTCAGGGGCTCAGCCCCAGCATTTT
TRBD1 | TRBJ1-5 | NA | TRBV5-6 | CASSVGQGARQPQHF | TGTGCCAGCAGCGTGGGACAGGGGGCACGTCAGCCCCAGCATTTT
NA | TRBJ2-3 | NA | TRBV7-7 | CASSLGLGDSIDTQYF | TGTGCCAGCAGCTTAGGGTTAGGAGACAGTATAGATACGCAGTATTTT
TRBD1 | TRBJ1-5 | few | TRBV5-1 | CASSPGQDSNQPQHF | TGCGCCAGCAGTCCTGGACAGGATAGCAATCAGCCCCAGCATTTT
TRBD1 | TRBJ1-1 | NA | TRBV7-3 | CASSLQGARGTEAFF | TGTGCCAGCAGCTTACAGGGGGCGCGAGGGACTGAAGCTTTCTTT
NA | TRBJ2-6 | NA | TRBV6-1 | CASSEFRSGANVLTF | TGTGCCAGCAGTGAATTTCGCTCTGGGGCCAACGTCCTGACTTTC
NA | TRBJ2-3 | NA | TRBV21-1 | CASSNVTEDSASTDTQYF | TGTGCCAGCAGCAACGTGACAGAGGATTCCGCTAGCACAGATACGCAGTATTTT
TRBD2 | TRBJ2-5 | NA | TRBV27 | CASSPGLAGETQYF | TGTGCCAGCAGTCCGGGACTAGCGGGGGAGACCCAGTACTTC
TRBD1 | TRBJ1-2 | once | TRBV7-6 | CASSSTEQGAVGYTF | TGTGCCAGCAGCTCAACCGAACAGGGGGCGGTTGGCTACACCTTC
TRBD1 | TRBJ2-3 | NA | TRBV30 | CAWSSGQTSTDTQYF | TGTGCCTGGAGTTCGGGACAGACTAGCACAGATACGCAGTATTTT
TRBD1 | TRBJ2-1 | few | TRBV29-1 | CSVPDRGPEQFF | TGCAGCGTGCCAGACAGGGGTCCTGAGCAGTTCTTC
NA | TRBJ1-5 | NA | TRBV6-2/TRBV6-3 | CASSYNRNRQPQHF | TGTGCCAGCAGTTACAACAGGAATCGTCAGCCCCAGCATTTT
NA | TRBJ1-4 | NA | TRBV6-1 | CASSESYEKLFF | TGTGCCAGCAGTGAATCTTATGAAAAACTGTTTTTT
NA | TRBJ2-3 | NA | TRBV19 | CASSLGQTTDTQYF | TGTGCCAGTAGTTTAGGACAGACCACAGATACGCAGTATTTT
TRBD1 | TRBJ1-3 | NA | TRBV5-1 | CASSFRTGQAGNTIYF | TGCGCCAGCAGCTTCAGGACAGGCCAGGCTGGAAACACCATATATTTT
NA | TRBJ1-5 | NA | TRBV30 | CAWSGSVTATNQPQHF | TGTGCCTGGAGTGGATCGGTGACAGCTACCAATCAGCCCCAGCATTTT
NA | TRBJ2-5 | NA | TRBV28 | CASSTRGGGETQYF | TGTGCCAGCAGTACCCGTGGAGGCGGGGAGACCCAGTACTTC
TRBD1 | TRBJ1-4 | NA | TRBV10-2 | CASSGGDPNEKLFF | TGCGCCAGCTCAGGGGGCGATCCTAATGAAAAACTGTTTTTT
TRBD2 | TRBJ2-4 | NA | TRBV2 | CASSGSSGGSKNIQYF | TGTGCCAGCAGTGGGTCTAGCGGGGGGTCCAAAAACATTCAGTACTTC
TRBD2 | TRBJ2-1 | NA | TRBV19 | CASSILSGVYNEQFF | TGTGCCAGTAGTATCCTTAGCGGGGTCTACAATGAGCAGTTCTTC